This T cell receptor (beta chain) was profiled in a study of shared clonotypes between healthy human individuals. This clone was picked up one time. Only one base separates this from a far larger clonotype, so it likely reflects a read error. CDR1 and CDR2 from the germline V gene are SNHLY and FYNNEI. CDR3 length: 15 amino acids. Unsorted material relied on tens of millions of PBMCs as the source of genomic DNA. Splitting of each subset's genomic DNA was done evenly across several immunoSEQ plates. Clones were sequenced by immunoSEQ multiplex PCR, and TCRdb holds only the in-frame ones, with some missing. The sample contains a few hundred thousand clones, over 60% of which appear only once.

The sequenced material came from PBMCs. The chain recombines TRBV2 with TRBJ2-5, with 8 bases lining up with TRBD2. The better agreement between TRBJ2-7 and the DNA end casts doubt on the J call. This sequence originates from a middle-aged woman in good health. Some clones in this sample may be carry-over from other donors' samples. The CDR3 nucleotides read TGTGCCTGCAGTGACGTCACTAGCGGCTCCTACGAGCAGTACTTC. Translating gives CACSDVTSGSYEQYF.